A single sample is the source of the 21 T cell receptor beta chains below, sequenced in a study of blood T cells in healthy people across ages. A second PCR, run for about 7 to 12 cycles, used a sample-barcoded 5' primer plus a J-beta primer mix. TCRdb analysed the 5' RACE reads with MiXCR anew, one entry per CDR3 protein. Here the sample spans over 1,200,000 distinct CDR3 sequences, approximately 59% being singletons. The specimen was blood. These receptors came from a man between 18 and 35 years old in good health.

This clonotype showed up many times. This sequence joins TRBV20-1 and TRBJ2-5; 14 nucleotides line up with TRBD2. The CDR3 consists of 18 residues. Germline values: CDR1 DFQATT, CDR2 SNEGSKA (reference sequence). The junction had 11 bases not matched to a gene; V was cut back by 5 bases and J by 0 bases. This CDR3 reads CSARYPGTSGGYQETQYF. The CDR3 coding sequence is TGCAGTGCTCGATACCCGGGGACTAGCGGGGGCTACCAAGAGACCCAGTACTTC.

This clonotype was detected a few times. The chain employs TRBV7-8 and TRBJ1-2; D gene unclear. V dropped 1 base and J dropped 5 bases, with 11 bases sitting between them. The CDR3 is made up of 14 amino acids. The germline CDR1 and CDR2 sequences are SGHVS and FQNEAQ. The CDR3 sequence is CASSLVPEPYGYTF. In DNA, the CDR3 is TGTGCCAGCAGCTTAGTGCCAGAACCTTATGGCTACACCTTC.

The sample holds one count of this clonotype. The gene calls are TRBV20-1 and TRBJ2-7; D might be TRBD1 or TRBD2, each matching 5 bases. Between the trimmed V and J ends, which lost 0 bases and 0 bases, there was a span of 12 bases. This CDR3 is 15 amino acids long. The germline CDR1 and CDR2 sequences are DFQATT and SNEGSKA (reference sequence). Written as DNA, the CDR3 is TGCAGTGCTAGAGATTCGAGGGACGTCTCCTACGAGCAGTACTTC. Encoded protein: CSARDSRDVSYEQYF.

The CDR3 region has the DNA TGTGCCAGCCGGATAGCGGGGGCCTCCAGCTCCTACGAGCAGTACTTC. Translating gives CASRIAGASSSYEQYF. The V and J genes are TRBV7-9 and TRBJ2-7; 9 bases line up with TRBD2. The CDR3 totals 16 residues. J lost 0 bases, V lost 8 bases, and 11 bases had no gene match. Germline V CDR1 and CDR2: SEHNR, FQNEAQ (reference sequence).

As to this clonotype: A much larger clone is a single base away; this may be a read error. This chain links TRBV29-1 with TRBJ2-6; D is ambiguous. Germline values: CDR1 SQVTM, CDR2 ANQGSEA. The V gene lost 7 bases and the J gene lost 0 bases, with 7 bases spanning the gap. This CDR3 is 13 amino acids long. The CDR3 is CSGVDSGANVLTF. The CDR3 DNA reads TGCAGCGGTGTGGACTCTGGGGCCAACGTCCTGACTTTC.

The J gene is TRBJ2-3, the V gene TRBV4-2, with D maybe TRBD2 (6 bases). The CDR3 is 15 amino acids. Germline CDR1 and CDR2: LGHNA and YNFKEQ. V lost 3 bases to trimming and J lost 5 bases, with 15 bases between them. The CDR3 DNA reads TGTGCCAGCAGCCAGGACTATAGGGATATAGATACGCAGTATTTT. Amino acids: CASSQDYRDIDTQYF.

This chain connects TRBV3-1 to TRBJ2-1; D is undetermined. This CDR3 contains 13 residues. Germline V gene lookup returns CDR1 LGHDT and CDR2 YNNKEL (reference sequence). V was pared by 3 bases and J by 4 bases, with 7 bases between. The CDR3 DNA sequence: TGTGCCAGCAGCCATGACGAATACAATGAGCAGTTCTTC. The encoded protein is CASSHDEYNEQFF.

CDR3 in DNA: TGTGCCAGCCTACCGGACAGTTTCTACGAGCAGTACTTC. Amino acids: CASLPDSFYEQYF. V and J are TRBV5-5 and TRBJ2-7; possible D gene TRBD1, 6 bases. This CDR3 is built from 13 residues. Germline V CDR1 and CDR2: SGHKS, YYEKEE (reference sequence). Trimming stripped 7 bases from V and 3 bases from J, with 14 bases between.

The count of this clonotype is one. CDR3 coding DNA: TGTGCCAGCAGCGAACAGACACAAGCTTTCTTT. Translation: CASSEQTQAFF. V usage is TRBV7-2 and J usage is TRBJ1-1; the D is unclear. Trimming pared 5 bases from V and 9 bases from J, leaving 10 bases between. The CDR3 has 11 amino acids. Germline V gene lookup returns CDR1 SGHTA and CDR2 FQGNSA.

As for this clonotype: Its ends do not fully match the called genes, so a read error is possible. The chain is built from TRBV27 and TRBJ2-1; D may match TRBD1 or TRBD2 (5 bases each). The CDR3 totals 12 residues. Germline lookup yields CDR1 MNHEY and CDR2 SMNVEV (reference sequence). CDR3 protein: CASRSYRDREYF. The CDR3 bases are TGTGCCAGCAGATCTTACCGGGACCGTGAGTACTTC.

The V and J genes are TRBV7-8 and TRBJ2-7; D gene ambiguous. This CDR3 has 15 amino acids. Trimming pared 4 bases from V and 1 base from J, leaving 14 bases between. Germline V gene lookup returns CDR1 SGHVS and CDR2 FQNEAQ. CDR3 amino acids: CASSYLADTSYEQYF. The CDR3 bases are TGTGCCAGCAGCTACCTCGCGGATACTTCCTACGAGCAGTACTTC.

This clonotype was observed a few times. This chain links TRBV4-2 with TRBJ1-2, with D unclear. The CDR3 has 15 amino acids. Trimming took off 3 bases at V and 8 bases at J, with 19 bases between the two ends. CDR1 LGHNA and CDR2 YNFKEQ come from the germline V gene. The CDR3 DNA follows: TGTGCCAGCAGCCAGCAAACGGGTTCTATGTTGGGCTACACCTTC. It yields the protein CASSQQTGSMLGYTF.

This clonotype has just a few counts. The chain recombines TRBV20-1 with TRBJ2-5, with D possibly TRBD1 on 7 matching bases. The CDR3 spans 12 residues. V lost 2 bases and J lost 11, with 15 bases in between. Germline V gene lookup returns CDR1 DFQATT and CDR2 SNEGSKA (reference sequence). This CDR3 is CSARPGGNEQYF. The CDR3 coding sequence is TGCAGTGCTAGACCAGGGGGGAATGAGCAGTACTTC.

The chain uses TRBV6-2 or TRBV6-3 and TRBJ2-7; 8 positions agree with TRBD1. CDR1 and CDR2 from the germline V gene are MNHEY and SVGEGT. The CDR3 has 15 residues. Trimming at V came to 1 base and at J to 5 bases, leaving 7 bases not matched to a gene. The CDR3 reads CASSYYGQGFNEQYF. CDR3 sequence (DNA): TGTGCCAGCAGTTACTACGGACAGGGTTTCAACGAGCAGTACTTC.

The CDR3 loop reads CASSLLGDGYTF. In DNA, the CDR3 is TGTGCCAGCAGTTTACTAGGGGATGGCTACACCTTC. This sequence joins TRBV12-3 or TRBV12-4 and TRBJ1-2; a weak D match, TRBD1 (5 bases). Trimming took 2 bases from V and 6 from J, leaving 7 bases between them. There are 12 residues in the CDR3.

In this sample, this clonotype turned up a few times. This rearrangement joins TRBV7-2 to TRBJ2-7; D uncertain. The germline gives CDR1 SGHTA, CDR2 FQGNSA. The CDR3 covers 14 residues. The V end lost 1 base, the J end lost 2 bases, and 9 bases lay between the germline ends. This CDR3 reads CASSLEAQTYEQYF. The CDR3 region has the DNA TGTGCCAGCAGCTTAGAGGCCCAGACCTACGAGCAGTACTTC. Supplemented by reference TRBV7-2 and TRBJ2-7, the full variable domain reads GAGVSQSPSNKVTEKGKDVELRCDPISGHTALYWYRQSLGQGLEFLIYFQGNSAPDKSGLPSDRFSAERTGGSVSTLTIQRTQQEDSAVYLCASSLEAQTYEQYFGPGTRLTVT.

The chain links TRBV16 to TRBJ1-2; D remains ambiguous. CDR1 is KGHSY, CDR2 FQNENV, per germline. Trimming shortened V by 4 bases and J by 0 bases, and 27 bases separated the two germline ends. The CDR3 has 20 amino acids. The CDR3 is CASSRLPRRVKESANYGYTF. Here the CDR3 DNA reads TGTGCCAGCAGCCGCCTACCGAGGCGAGTGAAAGAGTCCGCTAACTATGGCTACACCTTC.

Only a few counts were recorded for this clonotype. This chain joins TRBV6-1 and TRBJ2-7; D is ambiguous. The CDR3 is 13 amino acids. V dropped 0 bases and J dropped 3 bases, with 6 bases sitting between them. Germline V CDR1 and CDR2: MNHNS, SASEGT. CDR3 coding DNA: TGTGCCAGCAGTGAAGCGATGGGCTACGAGCAGTACTTC. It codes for CASSEAMGYEQYF.

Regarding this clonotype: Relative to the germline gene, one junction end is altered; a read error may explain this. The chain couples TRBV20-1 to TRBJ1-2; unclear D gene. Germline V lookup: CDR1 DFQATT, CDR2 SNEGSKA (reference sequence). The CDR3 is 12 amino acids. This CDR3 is CSAPSGGYGYTF. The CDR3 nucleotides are TGCAGTGCTCCCTCGGGCGGCTATGGCTACACCTTT.

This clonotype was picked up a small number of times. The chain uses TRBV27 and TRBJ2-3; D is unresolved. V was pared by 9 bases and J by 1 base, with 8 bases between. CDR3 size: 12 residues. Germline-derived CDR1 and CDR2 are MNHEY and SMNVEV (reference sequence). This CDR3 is CASNEGTDTQYF. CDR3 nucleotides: TGTGCCAGTAATGAGGGCACAGATACGCAGTATTTT.

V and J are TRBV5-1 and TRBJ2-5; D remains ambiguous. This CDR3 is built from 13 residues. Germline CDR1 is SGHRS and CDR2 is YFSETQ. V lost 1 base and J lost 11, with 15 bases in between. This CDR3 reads CASSLSQINEQYF. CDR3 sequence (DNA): TGCGCCAGCAGCTTGAGTCAGATAAATGAGCAGTACTTC. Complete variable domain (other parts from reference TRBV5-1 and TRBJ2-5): KAGVTQTPRYLIKTRGQQVTLSCSPISGHRSVSWYQQTPGQGLQFLFEYFSETQRNKGNFPGRFSGRQFSNSRSEMNVSTLELGDSALYLCASSLSQINEQYFGPGTRLLVL.